This TCR beta chain is drawn from a study of cytomegalovirus exposure and HLA in healthy donors. Primers included in the PCR were 60 Vbeta and 13 Jbeta primers. TCRdb's table, derived via immunoSEQ multiplex PCR, lists solely in-frame clones and lacks some. The profile shows around 200,000 clones, roughly three quarters of them singletons. This receptor was identified in a woman aged 18-29 years in good health and CMV-seronegative. The material sequenced was PBMCs.

CDR3 protein: CASSLGRGDGNQPQHF. CDR3 coding DNA: TGTGCCAGCAGCTTGGGCAGGGGTGACGGCAATCAGCCCCAGCATTTT. V usage is TRBV5-6 and J usage is TRBJ1-5; possibly TRBD1 for D (6 bases). This CDR3 region has 16 residues. Trimming pared 0 bases from V and 2 bases from J, leaving 12 bases between. In germline, CDR1 is SGHDT, CDR2 YYEEEE.